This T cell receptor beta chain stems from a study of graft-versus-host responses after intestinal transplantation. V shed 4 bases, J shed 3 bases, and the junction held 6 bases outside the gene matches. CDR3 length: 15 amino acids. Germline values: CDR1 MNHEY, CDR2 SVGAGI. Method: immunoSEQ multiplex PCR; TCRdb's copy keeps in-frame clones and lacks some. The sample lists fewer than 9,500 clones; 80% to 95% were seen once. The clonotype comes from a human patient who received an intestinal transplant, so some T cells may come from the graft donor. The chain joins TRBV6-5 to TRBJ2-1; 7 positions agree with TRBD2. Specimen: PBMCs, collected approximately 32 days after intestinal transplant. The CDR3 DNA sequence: TGTGCCAGCAGTTCCCGGGACTACCTCTACAATGAGCAGTTCTTC. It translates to CASSSRDYLYNEQFF.